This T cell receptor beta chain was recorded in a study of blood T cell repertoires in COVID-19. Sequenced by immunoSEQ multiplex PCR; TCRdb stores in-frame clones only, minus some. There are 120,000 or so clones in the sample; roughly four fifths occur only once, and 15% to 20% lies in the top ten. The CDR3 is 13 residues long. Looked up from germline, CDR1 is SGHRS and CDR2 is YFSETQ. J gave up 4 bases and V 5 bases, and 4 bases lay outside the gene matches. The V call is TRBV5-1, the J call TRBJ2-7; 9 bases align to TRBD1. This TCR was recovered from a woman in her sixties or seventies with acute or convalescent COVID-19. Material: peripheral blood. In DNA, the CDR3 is TGCGCCAGCAGAGGACAGGGGAGGTACGAGCAGTACTTC. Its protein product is CASRGQGRYEQYF.